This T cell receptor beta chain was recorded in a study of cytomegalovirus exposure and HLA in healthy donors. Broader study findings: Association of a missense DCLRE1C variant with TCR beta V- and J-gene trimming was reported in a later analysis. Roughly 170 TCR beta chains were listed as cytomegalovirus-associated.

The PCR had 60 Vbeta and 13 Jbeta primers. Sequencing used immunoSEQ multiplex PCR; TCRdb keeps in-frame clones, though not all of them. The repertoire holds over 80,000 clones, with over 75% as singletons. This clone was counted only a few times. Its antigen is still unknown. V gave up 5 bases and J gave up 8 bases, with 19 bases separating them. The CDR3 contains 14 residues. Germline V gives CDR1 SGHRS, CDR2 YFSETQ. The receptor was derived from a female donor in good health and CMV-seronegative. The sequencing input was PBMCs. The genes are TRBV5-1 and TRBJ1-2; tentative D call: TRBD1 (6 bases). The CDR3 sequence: CASSQDSPRGGYTF. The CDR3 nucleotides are TGCGCCAGCAGTCAGGACAGTCCCCGAGGAGGCTACACCTTC.